Listed below are T cell receptor beta chains from one sample, sequenced in a study of blood T cell repertoires in COVID-19. Method: immunoSEQ multiplex PCR; TCRdb's copy keeps in-frame clones and lacks some. Here the sample spans around 150,000 clones, approximately 84% being singletons. Material for sequencing was peripheral blood. The receptors originated from a human donor in a cohort sampled during active COVID-19. The CDR3 runs from the conserved cysteine through the conserved F or W. Each record gives: clone size, J gene, D gene, V gene, CDR3 DNA, CDR3 protein. The D gene is left open where the match is weak. Expanded clones get a size class; other rows say once, few or many, or leave the size out.

. | TRBJ1-2 | TRBD1 | TRBV7-8 | TGTGCCAGCAGCTTAGCGCATAACAGGGGTACCAGGAGCAGGCATGGCTACACCTTC | CASSLAHNRGTRSRHGYTF
. | TRBJ1-5 | TRBD1 | TRBV19 | TGTGCCAGTAGTATAAGACAGGGCCGGGTTCAGCCCCAGCATTTT | CASSIRQGRVQPQHF
. | TRBJ2-3 | . | TRBV29-1 | TGCAGCGTTGAAGTCGCAGGGTCAGATACGCAGTATTTT | CSVEVAGSDTQYF
. | TRBJ1-1 | . | TRBV15 | TGTGCCACCAGCTATACAGGGAAAACTGAAGCTTTCTTT | CATSYTGKTEAFF
. | TRBJ2-7 | TRBD2 | TRBV10-3 | TGTGCCATCAGTGGAAGCGGGGGGGCCTACGAGCAGTACTTC | CAISGSGGAYEQYF
. | TRBJ2-3 | . | TRBV5-1 | TGCGCCAGCAGCTTGGAAGGGGGGGCAGATACGCAGTATTTT | CASSLEGGADTQYF
. | TRBJ2-1 | TRBD1 | TRBV28 | TGTGCCAGCAGGGACAGGTACTATGAGCAGTTCTTC | CASRDRYYEQFF
. | TRBJ2-5 | TRBD2 | TRBV7-2 | TGTGCCAGCAGCGGTAGCGGGGGTCAACAAGAGACCCAGTACTTC | CASSGSGGQQETQYF
once | TRBJ1-3 | . | TRBV29-1 | TGCAGCGGGACGACAGTTAGCTCTGGAAACACCATATATTTT | CSGTTVSSGNTIYF
few | TRBJ2-3 | TRBD1 | TRBV19 | TGTGCCAGTAGTGCCAGGGACAGAGATACGCAGTATTTT | CASSARDRDTQYF
. | TRBJ1-2 | TRBD1 | TRBV3-1/TRBV3-2 | TGTGCCAGCAGCCGTGACAGGGTTGGCTACACCTTC | CASSRDRVGYTF
. | TRBJ2-5 | . | TRBV7-2 | TGTGCCAGCAGCTTAGGGTTTAGAATGCTTCAAGAGACCCAGTACTTC | CASSLGFRMLQETQYF
. | TRBJ1-3 | . | TRBV2 | TGTGCCAGCAGTGACTACTCTGGAAACACCATATATTTT | CASSDYSGNTIYF
. | TRBJ1-3 | . | TRBV9 | TGTGCCAGCAGCTCCTTCGGGGGAGGGGGTTCAAACACCATATATTTT | CASSSFGGGGSNTIYF
. | TRBJ1-4 | . | TRBV2 | TGTGCCAGCATTCAGGGTAGTCGGATAGAAAAACTGTTTTTT | CASIQGSRIEKLFF
. | TRBJ2-6 | . | TRBV7-2 | TGTGCCAGCAGCCCATCCTCTGGGGCCAACGTCCTGACTTTC | CASSPSSGANVLTF
. | TRBJ2-3 | TRBD1 | TRBV30 | TGTGCCTGGAGTGGACAGGGGAATCTCGCGACTAGCACAGATACGCAGTATTTT | CAWSGQGNLATSTDTQYF
. | TRBJ1-1 | . | TRBV4-1 | TGCGCCAGCAGCCAACCGACTTCCTTCGAGGCTGAAGCTTTCTTT | CASSQPTSFEAEAFF
. | TRBJ1-4 | TRBD1 | TRBV12-3/TRBV12-4 | TGTGCCAGCGCCACGACAGGGTTAGAAAAACTGTTTTTT | CASATTGLEKLFF
once | TRBJ2-7 | . | TRBV4-2 | TGTGCCAGCAGCCAAGAGGGGAGGCTAGCGAGGGAGCAGTACTTC | CASSQEGRLAREQYF
. | TRBJ1-1 | . | TRBV19 | TGTGCCAGTACCATACGTAGGACATTCACTGAAGCTTTCTTT | CASTIRRTFTEAFF
. | TRBJ2-3 | TRBD2 | TRBV5-4 | TGTGCCAGCAGCTCGAGCAGCGGGGGCGGGAATACGCAGTATTTT | CASSSSSGGGNTQYF
. | TRBJ1-3 | . | TRBV5-8 | TGTGCCAGCAGCCCCAGGAGGGGGGGCACCATATATTTT | CASSPRRGGTIYF
. | TRBJ2-3 | TRBD2 | TRBV9 | TGTGCCAGCGGGGGGGGACCGACAAGCACAGATACGCAGTATTTT | CASGGGPTSTDTQYF
. | TRBJ2-1 | TRBD2 | TRBV5-1 | TGCGCCAGCAGCCCGGCGGCGACTAGCGGGGGGGCCAATGAGCAGTTCTTC | CASSPAATSGGANEQFF
. | TRBJ2-7 | TRBD1 | TRBV20-1 | TGCAGTGCCTTTCTAACAGGGGAGTACTTC | CSAFLTGEYF
. | TRBJ1-2 | . | TRBV5-6 | TGTGCCAGCAGCTTGGACAGGATGTTCAGCTACACCTTC | CASSLDRMFSYTF
. | TRBJ2-7 | TRBD1 | TRBV15 | TGTGCCACCAGCGGAGACAGGGCGACGGTATACGAGCAGTACTTC | CATSGDRATVYEQYF
. | TRBJ1-1 | TRBD1 | TRBV7-3 | TGTGCCAGCAGCTTATTGGGACAGGGTGAAGCTTTCTTT | CASSLLGQGEAFF
. | TRBJ2-7 | TRBD1 | TRBV7-2 | TGTGCCAGCAGCCGGGACAGAAACTACGAGCAGTACTTC | CASSRDRNYEQYF
. | TRBJ2-2 | TRBD2 | TRBV6-1 | TGTGCCAGCAGTGAGACTAGCTCGGGGCTGGGGGAGCTGTTTTTT | CASSETSSGLGELFF
. | TRBJ1-3 | TRBD1 | TRBV6-5 | TGTGCCAGCAGCCTAAGCCGGGACAGTGGAAACACCATATATTTT | CASSLSRDSGNTIYF
. | TRBJ1-2 | . | TRBV14 | TGTGCCAGCAGCCAAAGCAGGGTAGGGGGCTACACCTTC | CASSQSRVGGYTF
. | TRBJ1-1 | . | TRBV6-2/TRBV6-3 | TGTGCCAGCAGCCCTCTCAGGGACATCAACACTGAAGCTTTCTTT | CASSPLRDINTEAFF
once | TRBJ2-5 | . | TRBV13 | TGTGCCAGCAGCTTATGGCGGGAAGAGACCCAGTACTTC | CASSLWREETQYF
once | TRBJ2-1 | . | TRBV5-1 | TGCGCCAGCAGCCTAAGGACAGCGGACAATGAGCAGTTCTTC | CASSLRTADNEQFF
. | TRBJ1-2 | . | TRBV6-2/TRBV6-3 | TGTGCCAGCAGCCCCGACAGCTATGGCTACACCTTC | CASSPDSYGYTF
few | TRBJ2-2 | TRBD2 | TRBV10-1 | TGCGCCTTCTCCGGGACTAGCGGGGGGGAAACCGGGGAGCTGTTTTTT | CAFSGTSGGETGELFF
. | TRBJ1-5 | . | TRBV15 | TGTGCCACCAGCAGAGGGGGAGTGGGGAATAATAATCAGCCCCAGCATTTT | CATSRGGVGNNNQPQHF
. | TRBJ2-4 | TRBD2 | TRBV6-6 | TGTGCCAGCAGTTACTCCGGCGGGGGGGCCGCCATTCAGTACTTC | CASSYSGGGAAIQYF